These 11 T cell receptor beta chains were all obtained from the same sample, sequenced in a study of cytomegalovirus exposure and HLA in healthy donors. PCR was performed using 60 Vbeta and 13 Jbeta primers. Profiling relied on immunoSEQ multiplex PCR, and the TCRdb table lists in-frame clones only, not all of them. The sample has about 190,000 clones; about nine tenths are singletons. What was sequenced was PBMCs. Receptor source: a young man in good health and CMV-seronegative.

This clone turned up a few times. This chain links TRBV7-6 with TRBJ2-7, with TRBD1 matching over 7 bases. Germline trimming cut 1 base from V and 3 bases from J; bases unmatched to any gene: 9. Germline V gene sequence: CDR1 SGHVS, CDR2 FNYEAQ. The CDR3 runs 16 residues. CDR3 amino acids: CASSLGLGQRIYEQYF. The CDR3 nucleotides are TGTGCCAGCAGCTTAGGGCTGGGACAGCGAATCTACGAGCAGTACTTC.

The chain employs TRBV5-6 and TRBJ1-1, with D perhaps TRBD1 (6 bases). This CDR3 is built from 14 residues. With 2 bases removed from V and 0 bases from J, the gap between germline ends came to 8 bases. CDR1 and CDR2 from the germline V gene are SGHDT and YYEEEE. The CDR3 DNA reads as TGTGCCAGCAGCTTTCAGGGGTTGAACACTGAAGCTTTCTTT. The encoded protein is CASSFQGLNTEAFF.

The V call is TRBV18, the J call TRBJ2-3; D perhaps matches TRBD1 (6 bases). This CDR3 comprises 16 residues. Germline CDR1 KGHSH, CDR2 LQKENI. The V end lost 5 bases, the J end lost 1 base, and 16 bases lay between the germline ends. The CDR3 is CASSDTGTFGTDTQYF. The CDR3 DNA follows: TGTGCCAGCTCAGACACCGGGACATTTGGCACAGATACGCAGTATTTT.

The chain uses TRBV6-1 and TRBJ1-5, with D hard to call. The CDR3 has 15 amino acids. Germline V gene sequence: CDR1 MNHNS, CDR2 SASEGT. V was trimmed by 1 base and J by 7 bases, leaving 14 bases between them. The CDR3 here is CASSEGALGTQPQHF. DNA for the CDR3: TGTGCCAGCAGTGAAGGGGCCTTAGGCACGCAGCCCCAGCATTTT.

CDR3 nucleotides: TGCGCCAGCAGCTTGGGACAGGGGGGGGTCTCCTACGAGCAGTACTTC. The encoded protein is CASSLGQGGVSYEQYF. The V gene is TRBV5-1, the J gene TRBJ2-7; 9 bases line up with TRBD1. The CDR3 runs to 16 residues. Trimming cost V 0 bases and J 0 bases; bases outside gene matches: 4. Germline CDR1 reads SGHRS; CDR2 reads YFSETQ.

V is TRBV2 and J is TRBJ1-3; the D gene is possibly TRBD1 (6 bases). The germline V gene has CDR1 SNHLY and CDR2 FYNNEI. V shed 4 bases and J shed 2 bases, with 12 bases lying between them. The CDR3 sequence is 15 residues long. The CDR3: CASSGTASPGNTIYF. CDR3 nucleotides: TGTGCCAGCAGTGGGACAGCATCTCCTGGAAACACCATATATTTT.

Remarks on this clone: A junction end diverges from the germline sequence, so it may reflect a read error. This chain uses TRBV7-9 with TRBJ2-6, with D possibly matching TRBD2 (5 bases). The CDR3 totals 13 residues. From germline, CDR1 is SEHNR and CDR2 FQNEAQ (reference sequence). The CDR3 region has the DNA TGTGCCAGCAGCTTTGAGAGGGCCAACGGCCTGACTTTC. Amino acid sequence: CASSFERANGLTF.

The chain uses TRBV19 and TRBJ1-2; 10 bases map to TRBD1. CDR1 LNHDA and CDR2 SQIVND come from the germline V gene (reference sequence). This CDR3 has 16 amino acids. The V and J ends lost 7 bases and 2 bases, in that order; junction bases with no gene match: 10. The CDR3 spells CASNPPGQGSNYGYTF. The CDR3 DNA reads as TGTGCCAGTAACCCACCGGGACAGGGGTCGAACTATGGCTACACCTTC.

This chain uses TRBV5-5 with TRBJ2-1, with D perhaps matching TRBD1 (5 bases). Germline V gives CDR1 SGHKS, CDR2 YYEKEE (reference sequence). The CDR3 has 16 residues. Trimming cost V 4 bases and J 2 bases, with 16 bases left between them. The CDR3 DNA sequence: TGTGCCAGCAGCCCCGCCTTGACAGTTACCTACAATGAGCAGTTCTTC. Protein sequence: CASSPALTVTYNEQFF.

This chain uses TRBV4-3 with TRBJ1-6; TRBD1 agrees at 10 bases. The CDR3 has 16 residues. V lost 1 base, J lost 8 bases, and 5 bases stayed unmatched. Germline loops: CDR1 LGHNA, CDR2 YSLEER. CDR3 in DNA: TGCGCCAGCAGCCAAGTGGGACAGGGGAAGCATTCACCCCTCCACTTT. Encoded protein: CASSQVGQGKHSPLHF.

The CDR3 sequence: CASSPSDGHYEQYF. CDR3 nucleotides: TGTGCCAGCAGCCCTAGCGACGGACACTACGAGCAGTACTTC. V usage is TRBV7-9 and J usage is TRBJ2-7; TRBD2 is a possible D gene (6 bases). The germline V and J ends were trimmed by 5 bases and 3 bases, with 14 bases remaining between them. The CDR3 totals 14 residues. The germline V gene has CDR1 SEHNR and CDR2 FQNEAQ (reference sequence).